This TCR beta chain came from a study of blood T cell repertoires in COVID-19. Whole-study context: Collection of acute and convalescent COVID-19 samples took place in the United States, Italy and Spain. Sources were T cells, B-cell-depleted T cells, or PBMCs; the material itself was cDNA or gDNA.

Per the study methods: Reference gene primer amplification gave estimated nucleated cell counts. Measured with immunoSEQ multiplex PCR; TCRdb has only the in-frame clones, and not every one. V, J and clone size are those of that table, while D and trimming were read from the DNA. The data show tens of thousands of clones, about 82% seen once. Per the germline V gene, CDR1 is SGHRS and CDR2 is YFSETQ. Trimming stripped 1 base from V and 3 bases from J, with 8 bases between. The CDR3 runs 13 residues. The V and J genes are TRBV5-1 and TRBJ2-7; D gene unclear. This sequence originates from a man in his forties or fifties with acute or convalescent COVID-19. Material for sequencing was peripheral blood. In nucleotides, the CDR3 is TGCGCCAGCAGCTTGCAGACTTTCTACGAGCAGTACTTC. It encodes CASSLQTFYEQYF. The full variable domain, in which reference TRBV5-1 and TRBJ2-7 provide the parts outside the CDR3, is KAGVTQTPRYLIKTRGQQVTLSCSPISGHRSVSWYQQTPGQGLQFLFEYFSETQRNKGNFPGRFSGRQFSNSRSEMNVSTLELGDSALYLCASSLQTFYEQYFGPGTRLTVT.